The clone carrying this T cell receptor (beta chain) was counted only a few times. The CDR3 is made up of 14 amino acids. Looked up from germline, CDR1 is DFQATT and CDR2 is SNEGSKA (reference sequence). Trimming pared 3 bases from V and 5 bases from J, leaving 16 bases between. The data are from a study of response to subunit inactivated influenza vaccine. TCRdb re-called the RT-PCR reads with MiXCR, one entry per CDR3 protein. The table includes 250,000 to 350,000 distinct CDR3 sequences, 22% detected once. This chain links TRBV20-1 with TRBJ1-1; possibly TRBD1 for D (5 bases). This receptor was taken from a man aged 45 to 75 who received an inactivated influenza vaccine. The source was PBMCs from blood, collected around 22 months after vaccination. The CDR3 sequence is CSASSQGRRTEAFF. As DNA, the CDR3 is TGCAGTGCTAGCTCTCAGGGAAGGCGGACTGAAGCTTTCTTT.